The 17 T cell receptor beta chains listed next were all sequenced from one sample in a study of hypomethylating agent response in myelodysplastic syndrome. The repertoire was sequenced with immunoSEQ multiplex PCR; TCRdb's copy has only in-frame clones and lacks some. The sample includes several thousand clones, approximately 86% of them seen just once. This material consisted of bone marrow, taken before or after starting hypomethylating agent treatment for myelodysplastic syndrome (not recorded which). The receptors shown here come from a human donor with myelodysplastic syndrome.

The rearrangement uses TRBV5-1 and TRBJ1-5; D call uncertain. Germline assignment: CDR1 SGHRS and CDR2 YFSETQ. V lost 3 bases to trimming and J lost 6 bases, with 10 bases between them. The CDR3 has 13 amino acids. The CDR3 DNA reads as TGCGCCAGCAGCTCGGGTCTGGGTCAGCCCCAGCATTTT. It is translated as CASSSGLGQPQHF.

V is TRBV5-1 and J is TRBJ2-7; D is unresolved. Looked up from germline, CDR1 is SGHRS and CDR2 is YFSETQ. The CDR3 runs 13 residues. Trimming left V 4 bases short and J 3 bases short, with 11 bases between. CDR3 protein: CASSLNVFYEQYF. The CDR3 nucleotides read TGCGCCAGCAGCCTCAACGTCTTCTACGAGCAGTACTTC.

The chain uses TRBV7-2 and TRBJ2-5; 11 nucleotides match TRBD2. Germline CDR1 reads SGHTA; CDR2 reads FQGNSA. The CDR3 runs 16 residues. After removal of 5 bases from V and 3 bases from J, the junction contained 8 bases not matched to a gene. The CDR3 nucleotides read TGTGCCAGCAGCCCGAGGCTAGCGGGGGGCGAAGAGACCCAGTACTTC. As protein: CASSPRLAGGEETQYF.

This clone was detected a few times. J is TRBJ2-7 and V is TRBV7-2, with D possibly being TRBD1 (6 bases). CDR3 length: 14 amino acids. The V and J ends lost 5 bases and 5 bases respectively, with 16 bases between them. Germline V lookup: CDR1 SGHTA, CDR2 FQGNSA. In nucleotides, the CDR3 is TGTGCCAGCAGCACTACAGGGAAGTGGGACGAGCAGTACTTC. This encodes CASSTTGKWDEQYF. Based on the CDR3 plus reference TRBV7-2 and TRBJ2-7, the full variable domain is GAGVSQSPSNKVTEKGKDVELRCDPISGHTALYWYRQSLGQGLEFLIYFQGNSAPDKSGLPSDRFSAERTGGSVSTLTIQRTQQEDSAVYLCASSTTGKWDEQYFGPGTRLTVT.

The rearrangement uses TRBV5-1 and TRBJ1-1; a possible D gene is TRBD1 (5 bases). The CDR3 extends over 15 amino acids. V was trimmed by 4 bases and J by 3 bases, leaving 16 bases between them. Germline V gene lookup returns CDR1 SGHRS and CDR2 YFSETQ. The CDR3 region has the DNA TGCGCCAGCAGCACGGGACCCAACCCAGACACTGAAGCTTTCTTT. Translation: CASSTGPNPDTEAFF. Combining the CDR3 with reference TRBV5-1 and TRBJ1-1 gives the whole variable domain KAGVTQTPRYLIKTRGQQVTLSCSPISGHRSVSWYQQTPGQGLQFLFEYFSETQRNKGNFPGRFSGRQFSNSRSEMNVSTLELGDSALYLCASSTGPNPDTEAFFGQGTRLTVV.

The chain couples TRBV4-2 to TRBJ2-5; TRBD2 matches at 7 bases. V trimming: 1 base; J trimming: 5 bases; junction bases outside the gene matches: 4. The CDR3 spans 14 residues. Germline V gene lookup returns CDR1 LGHNA and CDR2 YNFKEQ. CDR3 DNA: TGTGCCAGCAGCCAAGGGGGGGGAGATGAGACCCAGTACTTC. It codes for CASSQGGGDETQYF.

V and J are TRBV5-4 and TRBJ1-1, with 7 bases that match TRBD1. CDR3 size: 15 residues. J was trimmed by 0 bases and V by 3 bases; bases with no gene match: 5. Germline assignment: CDR1 SGHNT and CDR2 YYREEE (reference sequence). The CDR3 DNA reads as TGTGCCAGCAGCTCGCCGACAGGGATGAACACTGAAGCTTTCTTT. The encoded protein is CASSSPTGMNTEAFF.

The J gene is TRBJ2-5, the V gene TRBV19, with unresolved D. CDR3 length equals 11 residues. V was trimmed by 6 bases and J by 4 bases, leaving 6 bases between them. Germline V gives CDR1 LNHDA, CDR2 SQIVND (reference sequence). The CDR3 nucleotides read TGTGCCAGTAGGATTGGAGAGACCCAGTACTTC. It encodes CASRIGETQYF.

The rearrangement links TRBV7-9 to TRBJ2-3; TRBD2 agrees at 11 bases. V was pared by 6 bases and J by 0 bases, with 2 bases of the junction left unmatched. CDR1 and CDR2 (germline): SEHNR, FQNEAQ (reference sequence). This CDR3 is 15 amino acids long. The CDR3 spells CASSPSGGSTDTQYF. CDR3 DNA: TGTGCCAGCAGTCCTAGCGGGGGGAGCACAGATACGCAGTATTTT. Full variable domain (outside the CDR3, taken from reference TRBV7-9 and TRBJ2-3): DTGVSQNPRHKITKRGQNVTFRCDPISEHNRLYWYRQTLGQGPEFLTYFQNEAQLEKSRLLSDRFSAERPKGSFSTLEIQRTEQGDSAMYLCASSPSGGSTDTQYFGPGTRLTVL.

This clone was seen a single time. The chain has TRBV19 and TRBJ1-1, with D possibly TRBD1 on 5 matching bases. V dropped 4 bases and J dropped 3 bases, with 18 bases sitting between them. CDR1 and CDR2 from the germline V gene are LNHDA and SQIVND (reference sequence). The CDR3 is 16 residues long. CDR3 sequence reads: CASSTNFGGVYTEAFF. DNA of the CDR3: TGTGCCAGTAGTACTAATTTCGGGGGTGTTTACACTGAAGCTTTCTTT.

CDR3 nucleotide sequence: TGCGCCAGCAGCCAAGATCTGGCTCCCGAGGAGACCCAGTACTTC. It yields the protein CASSQDLAPEETQYF. The chain combines TRBV4-3 with TRBJ2-5, with D uncertain. Per the germline V gene, CDR1 is LGHNA and CDR2 is YSLEER. The CDR3 has 15 amino acids. Deletions cut 0 bases from V and 5 bases from J, with 13 bases between.

V and J are TRBV7-8 and TRBJ1-6, with D maybe TRBD1 (5 bases). V lost 4 bases, J lost 10 bases, and 20 bases lay in between. The CDR3 is 16 amino acids. The germline V gene encodes CDR1 SGHVS and CDR2 FQNEAQ. CDR3 coding DNA: TGTGCCAGCAGCTCATACGGGACTGAGACCCGGTCACCCCTCCACTTT. It yields the protein CASSSYGTETRSPLHF.

The CDR3 nucleotides are TGTGCCAGCAGCTTGTTACAGTATCGGGACACTGAAGCTTTCTTT. As protein: CASSLLQYRDTEAFF. The rearrangement links TRBV5-8 to TRBJ1-1; D remains ambiguous. V was shortened by 1 base and J by 3 bases, with 13 bases between the two germline ends. Germline-derived CDR1 and CDR2 are SGHTS and YDEGEE. This CDR3 comprises 15 residues.

The CDR3 DNA reads TGTGCCAGCAGCTGGAGTGGGGGCGAGCAGTACTTC. Encoded protein: CASSWSGGEQYF. The chain recombines TRBV5-8 with TRBJ2-7; D is perhaps TRBD1 or TRBD2 (5 bases each). The CDR3 has 12 residues. The V end lost 3 bases, the J end lost 6 bases, and 10 bases lay between the germline ends. Germline CDR1 reads SGHTS; CDR2 reads YDEGEE.

This clone was detected a few times. This sequence joins TRBV18 and TRBJ2-1; TRBD2 agrees at 7 bases. Germline lookup yields CDR1 KGHSH and CDR2 LQKENI. Trimming at V came to 3 bases and at J to 8 bases, leaving 7 bases not matched to a gene. This CDR3 has 14 amino acids. The DNA of the CDR3 is TGTGCCAGCTCACCGGGGGGGTCCGGGGATGAGCAGTTCTTC. This translates into CASSPGGSGDEQFF.

This rearrangement joins TRBV7-8 to TRBJ1-3, with TRBD1 as a possible D gene (5 bases). V shed 5 bases and J shed 2 bases, with 22 bases lying between them. CDR1 is SGHVS and CDR2 is FQNEAQ in the germline V gene. This CDR3 comprises 18 residues. This CDR3 is CASSPEAYGGTTGNTIYF. As DNA, the CDR3 is TGTGCCAGCAGCCCAGAGGCATACGGGGGTACGACTGGAAACACCATATATTTT.

The chain recombines TRBV2 with TRBJ2-7; TRBD1 is a possible D gene (5 bases). CDR1 SNHLY and CDR2 FYNNEI come from the germline V gene. The CDR3 extends over 13 amino acids. V was pared by 8 bases and J by 3 bases, with 14 bases between. CDR3 nucleotide sequence: TGTGCCAGCGCAGGCAGGGTAAACTACGAGCAGTACTTC. It is translated as CASAGRVNYEQYF. Using reference TRBV2 and TRBJ2-7 for the parts outside the CDR3, the full variable domain is EPEVTQTPSHQVTQMGQEVILRCVPISNHLYFYWYRQILGQKVEFLVSFYNNEISEKSEIFDDQFSVERPDGSNFTLKIRSTKLEDSAMYFCASAGRVNYEQYFGPGTRLTVT.